A selection of T cell receptor beta chains follows, all from one sample in a study of T cells after yellow fever vaccination. TCRdb independently ran MiXCR on the 5' RACE reads; one entry per CDR3 protein. The sample gives some 120,000 distinct CDR3 sequences, roughly 15% of which show up once; roughly 43% is in the top ten. The sample here was CD8+ T cells sorted from PBMCs, taken 5 days after the yellow fever booster vaccination. These receptor sequences come from a man younger than 35 who received the YFV17D yellow fever vaccine. Both conserved end residues are part of each CDR3. The D gene is left open where the match is weak. Clone sizes are given selectively: once, few, many, or a class where the clone is expanded.

j_call: TRBJ2-7; d_call: .; v_call: TRBV12-3/TRBV12-4; clone_size: few; cdr3_nt: TGTGCCAGCGGCTTCTACGAGCAGTACTTC; cdr3_aa: CASGFYEQYF
j_call: TRBJ1-2; d_call: .; v_call: TRBV12-3/TRBV12-4; clone_size: .; cdr3_nt: TGTGCCAGTTCGACCACTTGGGGCTACACCTTC; cdr3_aa: CASSTTWGYTF
j_call: TRBJ1-3; d_call: .; v_call: TRBV12-3/TRBV12-4; clone_size: few; cdr3_nt: TGTGCCAGCAGTGGCAGTGGAAACACCATATATTTT; cdr3_aa: CASSGSGNTIYF
j_call: TRBJ1-2; d_call: .; v_call: TRBV5-1; clone_size: few; cdr3_nt: TGCGCCAGCGGAATTTCATCACTAACAAGAAGGGAGGGCTACACCTTC; cdr3_aa: CASGISSLTRREGYTF
j_call: TRBJ2-7; d_call: TRBD1; v_call: TRBV13; clone_size: few; cdr3_nt: TGTGCCAGCAGCTTAGGCCTAGGGGGCCTTTCGTACGAGCAGTACTTC; cdr3_aa: CASSLGLGGLSYEQYF
j_call: TRBJ1-1; d_call: .; v_call: TRBV7-2; clone_size: few; cdr3_nt: TGTGCCAGCAGCTTAGTGTCAGGGAGAACTGAAGCTTTCTTT; cdr3_aa: CASSLVSGRTEAFF
j_call: TRBJ2-7; d_call: .; v_call: TRBV6-5; clone_size: few; cdr3_nt: TGTGCCAGCAGTTCCAGGTACGAGCAGTACTTC; cdr3_aa: CASSSRYEQYF
j_call: TRBJ1-2; d_call: .; v_call: TRBV29-1; clone_size: few; cdr3_nt: TGCAGCGCTCCGAGTGGGGGTGGCGGCTACACCTTC; cdr3_aa: CSAPSGGGGYTF
j_call: TRBJ1-1; d_call: .; v_call: TRBV29-1; clone_size: .; cdr3_nt: TGCAGCGTTGAAGGAAACAGGGACGTCACTGAAGCTTTCTTT; cdr3_aa: CSVEGNRDVTEAFF
j_call: TRBJ1-5; d_call: .; v_call: TRBV5-1; clone_size: many; cdr3_nt: TGCGCCAGCAGCTTGGACGTTCGGGCTTTGGGCAATCAGCCCCAGCATTTT; cdr3_aa: CASSLDVRALGNQPQHF
j_call: TRBJ2-4; d_call: .; v_call: TRBV4-3; clone_size: few; cdr3_nt: TGCGCCAGCAGCCAAGATTGGGGGGACAAAAACATTCAGTACTTC; cdr3_aa: CASSQDWGDKNIQYF
j_call: TRBJ2-3; d_call: .; v_call: TRBV2; clone_size: .; cdr3_nt: TGTGCCATCCTCTCGGGCGGGTCTAGGATTGATACGCAGTATTTT; cdr3_aa: CAILSGGSRIDTQYF
j_call: TRBJ2-2; d_call: TRBD1; v_call: TRBV25-1; clone_size: few; cdr3_nt: TGTGCCAGCACCAGGGGGCTGACCGGGGAGCTGTTTTTT; cdr3_aa: CASTRGLTGELFF
j_call: TRBJ2-1; d_call: TRBD1; v_call: TRBV4-1; clone_size: few; cdr3_nt: TGCGCCAGCAGCCCCGGGACAGGGGACAATGAGCAGTTCTTC; cdr3_aa: CASSPGTGDNEQFF
j_call: TRBJ1-4; d_call: .; v_call: TRBV7-2; clone_size: .; cdr3_nt: TGTGCCAGCAGCCTTAGCAGGCGAATTTTGGGGGAAAAACTGTTTTTT; cdr3_aa: CASSLSRRILGEKLFF
j_call: TRBJ2-5; d_call: .; v_call: TRBV4-2; clone_size: once; cdr3_nt: TGTGCCAGCAGCCCACGGAGCGGCCCCCAAGAGACCCAGTACTTC; cdr3_aa: CASSPRSGPQETQYF